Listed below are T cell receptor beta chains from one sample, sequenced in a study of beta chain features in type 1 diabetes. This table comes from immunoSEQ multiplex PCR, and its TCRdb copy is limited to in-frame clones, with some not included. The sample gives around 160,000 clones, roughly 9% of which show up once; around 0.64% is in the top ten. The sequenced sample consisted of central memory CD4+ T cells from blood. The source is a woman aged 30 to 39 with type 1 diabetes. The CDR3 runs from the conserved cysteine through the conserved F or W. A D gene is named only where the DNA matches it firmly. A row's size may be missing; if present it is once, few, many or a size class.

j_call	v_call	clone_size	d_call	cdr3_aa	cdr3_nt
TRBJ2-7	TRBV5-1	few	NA	CASSLRGRAYEQYF	TGCGCCAGCAGCTTAAGGGGTAGGGCCTACGAGCAGTACTTC
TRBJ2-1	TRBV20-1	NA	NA	CSASRGHEQFF	TGCAGTGCTAGTCGGGGTCATGAGCAGTTCTTC
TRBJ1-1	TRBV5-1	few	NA	CASSWGLSNTEAFF	TGCGCCAGCAGCTGGGGGCTTTCGAACACTGAAGCTTTCTTT
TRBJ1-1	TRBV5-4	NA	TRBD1	CASSLTGGTEAFF	TGTGCCAGCAGCTTGACAGGGGGCACTGAAGCTTTCTTT
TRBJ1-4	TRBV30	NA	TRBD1	CAWSAPGTGVNEKLFF	TGTGCCTGGAGTGCGCCAGGGACAGGGGTAAATGAAAAACTGTTTTTT
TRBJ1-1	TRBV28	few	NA	CASAPWVLTLEAFF	TGTGCCAGCGCTCCCTGGGTACTGACACTGGAAGCTTTCTTT
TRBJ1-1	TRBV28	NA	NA	CASLDTTNTEAFF	TGTGCCAGCTTGGACACAACGAACACTGAAGCTTTCTTT
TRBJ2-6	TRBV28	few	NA	CASTVPPGSGANVLTF	TGTGCCAGCACCGTCCCCCCAGGGTCTGGGGCCAACGTCCTGACTTTC
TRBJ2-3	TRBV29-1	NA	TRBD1	CSSTGQGTDTQYF	TGCAGCTCAACGGGACAGGGGACAGATACGCAGTATTTT
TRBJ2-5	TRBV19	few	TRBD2	CASSPSGRVAQYF	TGTGCCAGTAGTCCTAGCGGGAGAGTGGCCCAGTACTTC
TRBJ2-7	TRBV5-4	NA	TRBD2	CASSSSLGTSGSYEQYF	TGTGCCAGCAGCTCGTCTCTTGGGACTAGCGGGAGTTACGAGCAGTACTTC
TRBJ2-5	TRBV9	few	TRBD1	CASSVAGGTQETQYF	TGTGCCAGCAGCGTAGCAGGGGGTACCCAAGAGACCCAGTACTTC
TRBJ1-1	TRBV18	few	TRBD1	CASSSGQGANRAEAFF	TGTGCCAGCTCATCCGGACAGGGGGCGAATCGGGCTGAAGCTTTCTTT
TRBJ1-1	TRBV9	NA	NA	CASSVGDRGTEAFF	TGTGCCAGCAGCGTAGGCGATCGGGGAACTGAAGCTTTCTTT
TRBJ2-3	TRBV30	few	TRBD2	CAWSVLLAAARDTQYF	TGTGCCTGGAGTGTACTTCTAGCGGCCGCACGGGATACGCAGTATTTT
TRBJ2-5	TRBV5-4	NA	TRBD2	CASSPGLAGVETQYF	TGTGCCAGCAGCCCGGGACTAGCGGGAGTAGAGACCCAGTACTTC
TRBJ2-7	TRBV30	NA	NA	CAWSRSSYEQYF	TGTGCCTGGAGTAGGAGCTCCTACGAGCAGTACTTC
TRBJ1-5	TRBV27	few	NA	CASRPRPGSDQPQHF	TGTGCCAGCAGACCACGACCAGGGTCGGATCAGCCCCAGCATTTT
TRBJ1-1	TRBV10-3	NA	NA	CAMGQDGIEAFF	TGTGCCATGGGGCAAGACGGCATTGAAGCTTTCTTT
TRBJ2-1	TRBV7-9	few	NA	CASSQPAVNEQFF	TGTGCCAGCAGCCAGCCGGCGGTCAATGAGCAGTTCTTC
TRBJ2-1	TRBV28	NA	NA	CASSRLASRSEQFF	TGTGCCAGCAGTCGCTTAGCTTCGAGGAGTGAGCAGTTCTTC
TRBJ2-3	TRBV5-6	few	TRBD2	CASSLGLAGTDTQYF	TGTGCCAGCAGCCTAGGACTAGCGGGAACAGATACGCAGTATTTT
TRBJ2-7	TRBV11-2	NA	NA	CASSKYRDEQYF	TGTGCCAGCAGCAAATACAGGGACGAGCAGTACTTC
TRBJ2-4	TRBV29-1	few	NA	CSVERSTTASRIQYF	TGCAGCGTTGAAAGGAGTACCACCGCGTCGAGGATTCAGTACTTC
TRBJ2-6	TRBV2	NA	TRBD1	CASSRQGANVLTF	TGTGCCAGCAGTAGACAGGGAGCCAACGTCCTGACTTTC
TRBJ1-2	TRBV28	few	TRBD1	CATELGQGAGGYTF	TGTGCCACCGAGCTAGGACAGGGGGCGGGAGGCTACACCTTC
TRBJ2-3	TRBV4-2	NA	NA	CASSLASDTQYF	TGTGCCAGCAGCTTAGCTTCGGATACGCAGTATTTT
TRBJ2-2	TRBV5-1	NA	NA	CASSQGTVNTGELFF	TGCGCCAGCAGCCAGGGGACCGTAAACACCGGGGAGCTGTTTTTT
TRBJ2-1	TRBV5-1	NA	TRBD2	CASSLALGLAGAIFF	TGCGCCAGCAGCTTGGCCCTGGGACTAGCGGGAGCTATTTTCTTC
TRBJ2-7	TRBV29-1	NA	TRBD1	CSARDRVYEQYF	TGCAGCGCCCGGGACAGGGTATACGAGCAGTACTTC
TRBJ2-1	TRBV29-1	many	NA	CSPQLNYNEQFF	TGCAGCCCACAGTTGAATTACAATGAGCAGTTCTTC
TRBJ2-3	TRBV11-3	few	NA	CASSPRAADTQYF	TGTGCCAGCAGTCCGCGGGCGGCAGATACGCAGTATTTT
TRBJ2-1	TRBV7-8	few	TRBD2	CASRKRDSYNEQFF	TGTGCCAGCAGAAAGCGGGACTCCTACAATGAGCAGTTCTTC
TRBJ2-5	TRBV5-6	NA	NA	CASSYGLWETQYF	TGTGCCAGCAGCTACGGACTGTGGGAGACCCAGTACTTC
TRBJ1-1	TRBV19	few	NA	CASSISRQTEAFF	TGTGCCAGTAGTATATCTAGACAGACTGAAGCTTTCTTT
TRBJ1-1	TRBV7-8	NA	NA	CASSSGWGDAEAFF	TGTGCCAGCAGCTCCGGGTGGGGGGACGCTGAAGCTTTCTTT
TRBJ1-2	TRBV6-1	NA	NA	CASSEQGNYGYTF	TGTGCCAGCAGTGAACAGGGGAACTATGGCTACACCTTC
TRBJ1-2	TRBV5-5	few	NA	CASSLDALVGRGYTF	TGTGCCAGCAGCTTGGACGCCCTGGTGGGGCGAGGCTACACCTTC
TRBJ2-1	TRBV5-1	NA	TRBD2	CASTIQTSSNEQFF	TGCGCCAGCACCATTCAGACTAGCAGCAATGAGCAGTTCTTC
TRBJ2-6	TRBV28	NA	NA	CASSLPTSGANVLTF	TGTGCCAGCAGTCTACCTACCTCTGGGGCCAACGTCCTGACTTTC
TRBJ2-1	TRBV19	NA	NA	CASRGLSSYNEQFF	TGTGCCAGTAGGGGGCTTAGCTCCTACAATGAGCAGTTCTTC
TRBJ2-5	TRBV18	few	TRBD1	CASSPTFGTGDKETQYF	TGTGCCAGCTCACCAACGTTCGGGACAGGGGATAAAGAGACCCAGTACTTC
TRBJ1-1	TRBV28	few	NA	CASSFPHHTGNTEAFF	TGTGCCAGCAGTTTCCCCCATCATACAGGGAACACTGAAGCTTTCTTT
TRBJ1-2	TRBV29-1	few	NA	CSVEWADTLPNYGYTF	TGCAGCGTTGAGTGGGCAGACACGCTTCCTAACTATGGCTACACCTTC
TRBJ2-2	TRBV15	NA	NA	CATSDRRTGELFF	TGTGCCACCTCAGACAGGCGGACCGGGGAGCTGTTTTTT
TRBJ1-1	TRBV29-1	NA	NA	CSARDWNTEAFF	TGCAGCGCCAGGGACTGGAACACTGAAGCTTTCTTT
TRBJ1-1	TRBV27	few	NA	CASSLWGDTEAFF	TGTGCCAGCAGTTTATGGGGCGACACTGAAGCTTTCTTT
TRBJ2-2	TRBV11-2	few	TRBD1	CASSLRDRSSGELFF	TGTGCCAGCAGTTTAAGGGACAGATCGTCCGGGGAGCTGTTTTTT